These 26 T cell receptor beta chains share one sample of origin, sequenced in a study of T cell responses to AZD1222 COVID-19 vaccine. The assay was immunoSEQ multiplex PCR, and TCRdb's table has in-frame clones only and misses some. In the table there are some 170,000 clones, approximately 90% of which are singletons. Sample: peripheral blood, taken 28 days after the second dose of the MenACWY control vaccine. These receptor sequences come from an adult who received the MenACWY meningococcal vaccine as a control.

The chain uses TRBV27 and TRBJ2-4; 14 bases are shared with TRBD2. The CDR3 loop spans 17 amino acids. Per the germline V gene, CDR1 is MNHEY and CDR2 is SMNVEV (reference sequence). With V trimmed by 5 bases and J by 0 bases, 3 bases remained unmatched. CDR3 bases: TGTGCCAGCAGTAAGGGACTAGCGGGAGTAGCCAAAAACATTCAGTACTTC. Protein sequence: CASSKGLAGVAKNIQYF.

The chain is built from TRBV28 and TRBJ2-7, with TRBD1 matching 8 bases. Trimming took 8 bases from V and 4 from J; bases not matched to a gene: 4. The CDR3 spans 12 residues. Germline V gene lookup returns CDR1 MDHEN and CDR2 SYDVKM. The chain's CDR3 is CASGQGGYEQYF. CDR3 DNA: TGTGCCAGCGGACAGGGAGGTTACGAGCAGTACTTC.

The CDR3 DNA is TGTGCCATCAGCCCCGGGACAGGGGAATCTGGCTACACCTTC. Protein: CAISPGTGESGYTF. V is TRBV10-3 and J is TRBJ1-2, with TRBD1 matching 10 bases. The CDR3 consists of 14 residues. J gave up 7 bases and V 6 bases, and 8 bases lay outside the gene matches. Germline CDR1 is ENHRY and CDR2 is SYGVKD.

This clone occurred once. J is TRBJ1-2 and V is TRBV9, with 10 positions matching TRBD1. The V gene end was trimmed by 3 bases and the J gene end by 4 bases; junction bases not matched to a gene: 9. Germline V gene lookup returns CDR1 SGDLS and CDR2 YYNGEE. The CDR3 spans 16 residues. CDR3 protein: CASSASPGQGPYGYTF. The CDR3 nucleotides are TGTGCCAGCAGCGCGAGCCCGGGACAGGGGCCCTATGGCTACACCTTC. Full variable domain (rest looked up from reference TRBV9 and TRBJ1-2): DSGVTQTPKHLITATGQRVTLRCSPRSGDLSVYWYQQSLDQGLQFLIQYYNGEERAKGNILERFSAQQFPDLHSELNLSSLELGDSALYFCASSASPGQGPYGYTFGSGTRLTVV.

The CDR3 coding sequence is TGTGCCAGCAGCCACCAAAGCGGGAGGGCCTACAATGAGCAGTTCTTC. Amino acids: CASSHQSGRAYNEQFF. This sequence joins TRBV3-1 (or the pseudogene TRBV3-2) and TRBJ2-1; 10 positions match TRBD2. This CDR3 has 16 residues. After removal of 3 bases from V and 2 bases from J, the junction contained 4 bases not matched to a gene. CDR1 and CDR2 (germline): LGHDT, YNNKEL (reference sequence).

The J gene is TRBJ2-7, the V gene TRBV27; D is undetermined. The CDR3 sequence is 13 residues long. V was pared by 6 bases and J by 2 bases, with 11 bases between. Per the germline V gene, CDR1 is MNHEY and CDR2 is SMNVEV (reference sequence). This CDR3 is CASSLTHPYEQYF. DNA of the CDR3: TGTGCCAGCAGCTTGACTCATCCCTACGAGCAGTACTTC.

This clone was detected only once. DNA for the CDR3: TGCGCCAGCAGTGAGTCGGTGTTGGGAAAGGTCGCCTATGGCTACACCTTC. Its protein is CASSESVLGKVAYGYTF. This rearrangement joins TRBV10-2 to TRBJ1-2; D gene uncertain. This CDR3 region has 17 residues. Germline V CDR1 and CDR2: WSHSY, SAAADI. V was pared by 0 bases and J by 4 bases, with 18 bases between.

The CDR3: CASRLGWGEGYTF. CDR3 DNA sequence: TGTGCCAGCAGGTTGGGTTGGGGAGAAGGCTACACCTTC. The chain recombines TRBV2 with TRBJ1-2; no reliable D call. The CDR3 sequence is 13 residues long. Germline lookup yields CDR1 SNHLY and CDR2 FYNNEI. The V end was cut by 6 bases, the J end by 8 bases, with 16 bases between.

The chain uses TRBV7-2 and TRBJ2-1, with D tentatively TRBD1 or TRBD2 (5 bases each). CDR1 is SGHTA, CDR2 FQGNSA, per germline. The V and J ends lost 6 bases and 2 bases respectively, with 8 bases between them. The CDR3 covers 13 residues. In nucleotides, the CDR3 is TGTGCCAGCAGACTGGGACCCTACAATGAGCAGTTCTTC. Translation: CASRLGPYNEQFF.

The rearrangement links TRBV27 to TRBJ1-1; a weak D match, TRBD1 (5 bases). Trimming cost V 6 bases and J 0 bases, with 8 bases left between them. Germline CDR1 reads MNHEY; CDR2 reads SMNVEV (reference sequence). This CDR3 is 13 amino acids long. The CDR3 DNA reads TGTGCCAGCAGGGACAACCTGAACACTGAAGCTTTCTTT. It translates to CASRDNLNTEAFF.

The gene calls are TRBV18 and TRBJ2-1, with 10 bases lining up with TRBD2. Unmatched junction bases numbered 10, after V lost 5 bases and J lost 9 bases. This CDR3 contains 15 residues. From germline, CDR1 is KGHSH and CDR2 LQKENI. CDR3 nucleotide sequence: TGTGCCAGCTCATCGCAAGCGGGAGGGCCTAGTGAGCAGTTCTTC. This gives the protein CASSSQAGGPSEQFF.

This clone showed up just a few times. The DNA is omitted, as the CDR3 cannot be located on it reliably, and the CDR3 follows TCRdb's listing. The chain recombines TRBV28 with TRBJ1-5; the table gives TRBD1 as D, unverified against the DNA. The V gene's germline CDR1 is MDHEN and CDR2 SYDVKM. The CDR3 is 15 residues long, ends included. The CDR3 loop is CASSSSGQVNQPQHF.

The chain carries TRBV7-2 and TRBJ1-2, with 7 bases matching TRBD1. Germline V gene sequence: CDR1 SGHTA, CDR2 FQGNSA. The CDR3 spans 16 residues. The junction had 15 bases not matched to a gene; V was cut back by 5 bases and J by 6 bases. The CDR3 region is CASSQTRDSLWHGYTF. CDR3 coding DNA: TGTGCCAGCAGCCAGACCCGGGACAGTCTGTGGCATGGCTACACCTTC.

As to this clone: Other DNA sequences of this sample code for an identical CDR3. CDR3 DNA sequence: TGTGCCAGTAGTATAGTTAGGGGCAATCAGCCCCAGCATTTT. Its translation is CASSIVRGNQPQHF. The J gene is TRBJ1-5, the V gene TRBV19; D call uncertain. Germline V CDR1 and CDR2: LNHDA, SQIVND (reference sequence). The CDR3 has 14 residues. Trimming removed 1 base from V and 2 bases from J, with 6 bases in between.

The V and J genes are TRBV19 and TRBJ2-1, with TRBD2 matching 12 bases. Per the germline V gene, CDR1 is LNHDA and CDR2 is SQIVND (reference sequence). V shed 6 bases, J shed 7 bases, and the junction held 7 bases outside the gene matches. The CDR3 extends over 15 amino acids. The CDR3 region is CASSPGLAGYNEQFF. In nucleotides, the CDR3 is TGTGCCAGTAGCCCCGGACTAGCGGGATATAATGAGCAGTTCTTC.

V usage is TRBV10-3 and J usage is TRBJ1-1; 8 positions agree with TRBD1. CDR1 ENHRY and CDR2 SYGVKD come from the germline V gene. Trimming took 10 bases from V and 3 from J; bases not matched to a gene: 10. The CDR3 consists of 14 residues. CDR3 sequence (DNA): TGTGCCACTTCTGGGACAGGCCTTCACACTGAAGCTTTCTTT. Protein product: CATSGTGLHTEAFF.

The chain links TRBV19 to TRBJ1-1; D is ambiguous. Trimming left V 4 bases short and J 3 bases short, with 12 bases between. CDR3 size: 14 residues. CDR1 LNHDA and CDR2 SQIVND come from the germline V gene (reference sequence). Here the CDR3 DNA reads TGTGCCAGTAGTAACGAGTCGTGGGACACTGAAGCTTTCTTT. Translated: CASSNESWDTEAFF.

The chain has TRBV18 and TRBJ1-2; 10 nucleotides match TRBD1. V shed 0 bases, J shed 4 bases, and the junction held 5 bases outside the gene matches. The CDR3 covers 16 residues. Germline V gene sequence: CDR1 KGHSH, CDR2 LQKENI. CDR3 sequence reads: CASSPPSGQGVYGYTF. The CDR3 coding sequence is TGTGCCAGCTCACCACCGTCAGGACAGGGGGTCTATGGCTACACCTTC.

The rearrangement joins TRBV29-1 to TRBJ1-1, with 7 bases identical to TRBD1. Trimming cost V 7 bases and J 0 bases; bases outside gene matches: 2. This CDR3 has 12 amino acids. From germline, CDR1 is SQVTM and CDR2 ANQGSEA. The CDR3 spells CSGGQLNTEAFF. The CDR3 nucleotides are TGCAGCGGGGGACAGTTGAACACTGAAGCTTTCTTT.

The chain carries TRBV7-9 and TRBJ2-6; the D is unclear. Germline CDR1 SEHNR, CDR2 FQNEAQ (reference sequence). The germline V and J ends were trimmed by 2 bases and 0 bases, with 8 bases remaining between them. The CDR3 loop spans 16 amino acids. The chain's CDR3 is CASSLLEGSGANVLTF. The CDR3 nucleotides read TGTGCCAGCAGCTTACTTGAAGGCTCTGGGGCCAACGTCCTGACTTTC.

Written as DNA, the CDR3 is TGTGCCTGGGGACAGGCCAGCGAAAAACTGTTTTTT. Protein: CAWGQASEKLFF. The V and J genes are TRBV30 and TRBJ1-4; 7 bases agree with TRBD1. CDR1 GTSNPN and CDR2 SVGIG come from the germline V gene (reference sequence). V trimming: 5 bases; J trimming: 8 bases; junction bases outside the gene matches: 5. This CDR3 comprises 12 residues.

The chain links TRBV5-1 to TRBJ2-5, with 9 bases matching TRBD1. V lost 1 base to trimming and J lost 5 bases; unmatched junction nucleotides: 9. Germline-derived CDR1 and CDR2 are SGHRS and YFSETQ. This CDR3 comprises 16 residues. CDR3 in amino acids: CASSLRVTGGAETQYF. The CDR3 bases are TGCGCCAGCAGCTTGCGCGTAACAGGGGGCGCGGAGACCCAGTACTTC.

The chain has TRBV11-3 and TRBJ2-2; TRBD2 aligns across 10 bases. Germline V lookup: CDR1 SGHNT, CDR2 YENEEA. This CDR3 contains 16 residues. J gave up 7 bases and V 0 bases, and 5 bases lay outside the gene matches. This CDR3 reads CASSLDRASGSGELFF. CDR3 bases: TGTGCCAGCAGCTTAGATCGGGCTAGCGGGAGCGGGGAGCTGTTTTTT.

The chain has TRBV30 and TRBJ2-2; 8 bases map to TRBD2. Germline values: CDR1 GTSNPN, CDR2 SVGIG (reference sequence). The V gene end was trimmed by 2 bases and the J gene end by 3 bases; junction bases not matched to a gene: 8. This CDR3 spans 16 amino acids. CDR3 in DNA: TGTGCCTGGAGTCAGGGTAGCGGGGTATACACCGGGGAGCTGTTTTTT. Its protein is CAWSQGSGVYTGELFF.

The rearrangement links TRBV27 to TRBJ2-7, with 10 positions matching TRBD1. V gave up 4 bases and J gave up 6 bases; unmatched junction bases: 9. The CDR3 loop spans 15 amino acids. In germline, CDR1 is MNHEY, CDR2 SMNVEV (reference sequence). DNA of the CDR3: TGTGCCAGCAGTTCGCCGGGACAGGGGACAAGCGAGCAGTACTTC. Protein product: CASSSPGQGTSEQYF.

This clone was observed a handful of times. The chain couples TRBV3-1 (or the pseudogene TRBV3-2) to TRBJ2-1, with 8 positions matching TRBD1. Germline V CDR1 and CDR2: LGHDT, YNNKEL (reference sequence). V shed 1 base, J shed 7 bases, and the junction held 0 bases outside the gene matches. There are 13 residues in the CDR3. As DNA, the CDR3 is TGTGCCAGCAGCCAAGGGACAGGGAATGAGCAGTTCTTC. It translates to CASSQGTGNEQFF.